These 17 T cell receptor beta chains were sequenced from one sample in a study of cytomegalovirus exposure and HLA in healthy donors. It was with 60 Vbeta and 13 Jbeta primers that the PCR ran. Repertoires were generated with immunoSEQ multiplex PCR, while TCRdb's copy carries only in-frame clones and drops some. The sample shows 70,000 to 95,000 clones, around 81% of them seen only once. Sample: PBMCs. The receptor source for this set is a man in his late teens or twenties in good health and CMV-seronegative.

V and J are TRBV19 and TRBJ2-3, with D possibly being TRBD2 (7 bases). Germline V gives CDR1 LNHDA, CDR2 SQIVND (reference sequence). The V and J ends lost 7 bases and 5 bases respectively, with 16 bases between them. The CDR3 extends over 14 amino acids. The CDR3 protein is CASTDGGPGDTQYF. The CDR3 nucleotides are TGTGCCAGTACCGACGGGGGGCCAGGAGATACGCAGTATTTT.

CDR3 residues: CASSPRLEINEKLFF. The CDR3 DNA sequence: TGTGCCAGCTCACCACGGCTGGAGATTAATGAAAAACTGTTTTTT. This chain links TRBV18 with TRBJ1-4; no firm D call. This CDR3 is 15 amino acids long. V was clipped by 1 base and J by 4 bases, with 10 bases between them. Germline-derived CDR1 and CDR2 are KGHSH and LQKENI. Full variable domain (missing parts from reference TRBV18 and TRBJ1-4): NAGVMQNPRHLVRRRGQEARLRCSPMKGHSHVYWYRQLPEEGLKFMVYLQKENIIDESGMPKERFSAEFPKEGPSILRIQQVVRGDSAAYFCASSPRLEINEKLFFGSGTQLSVL.

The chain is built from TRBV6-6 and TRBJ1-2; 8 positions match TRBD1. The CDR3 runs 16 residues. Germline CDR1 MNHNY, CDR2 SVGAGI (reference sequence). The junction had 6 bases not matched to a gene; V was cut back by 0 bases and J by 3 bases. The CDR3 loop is CASSYSMAGGDYGYTF. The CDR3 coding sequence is TGTGCCAGCAGTTACTCGATGGCAGGGGGCGACTATGGCTACACCTTC.

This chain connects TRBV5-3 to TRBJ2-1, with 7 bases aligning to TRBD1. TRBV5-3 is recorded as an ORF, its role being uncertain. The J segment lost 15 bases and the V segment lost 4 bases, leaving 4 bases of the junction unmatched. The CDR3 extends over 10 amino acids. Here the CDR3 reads CARSPGQLFF. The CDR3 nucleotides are TGTGCCAGAAGCCCGGGACAGCTGTTCTTC.

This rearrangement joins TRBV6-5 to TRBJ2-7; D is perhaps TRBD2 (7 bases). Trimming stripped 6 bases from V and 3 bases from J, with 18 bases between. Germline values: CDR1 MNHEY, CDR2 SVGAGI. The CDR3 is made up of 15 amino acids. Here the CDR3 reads CASRLSGGANYEQYF. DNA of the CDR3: TGTGCCAGCAGATTAAGTGGGGGGGCAAACTACGAGCAGTACTTC.

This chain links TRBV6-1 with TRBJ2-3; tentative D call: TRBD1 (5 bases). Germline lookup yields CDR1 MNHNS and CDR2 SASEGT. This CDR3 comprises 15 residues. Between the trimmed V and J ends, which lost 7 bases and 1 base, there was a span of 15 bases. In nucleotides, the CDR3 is TGTGCCAGCACCCGCGGCAGGGTTGGCACAGATACGCAGTATTTT. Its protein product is CASTRGRVGTDTQYF.

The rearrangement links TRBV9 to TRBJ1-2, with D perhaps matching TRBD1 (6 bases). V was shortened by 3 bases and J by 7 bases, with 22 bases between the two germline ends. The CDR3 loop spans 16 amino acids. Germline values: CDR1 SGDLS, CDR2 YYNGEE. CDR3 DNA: TGTGCCAGCAGCGAGATTTCCGACACAGGGCTGAGTGGCTACACCTTC. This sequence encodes CASSEISDTGLSGYTF.

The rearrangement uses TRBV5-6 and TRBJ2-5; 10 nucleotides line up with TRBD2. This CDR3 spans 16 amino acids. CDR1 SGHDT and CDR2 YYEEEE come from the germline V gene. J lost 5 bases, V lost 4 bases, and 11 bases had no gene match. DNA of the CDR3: TGTGCCAGCAGCCCCGGCCGGACTAGCGGCGGGGAGACCCAGTACTTC. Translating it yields CASSPGRTSGGETQYF.

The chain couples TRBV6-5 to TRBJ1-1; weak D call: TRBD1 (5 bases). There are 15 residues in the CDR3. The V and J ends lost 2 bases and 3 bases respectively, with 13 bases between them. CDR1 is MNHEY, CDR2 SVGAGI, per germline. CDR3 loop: CASSYGGARDTEAFF. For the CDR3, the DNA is TGTGCCAGCAGTTACGGCGGGGCCAGGGACACTGAAGCTTTCTTT.

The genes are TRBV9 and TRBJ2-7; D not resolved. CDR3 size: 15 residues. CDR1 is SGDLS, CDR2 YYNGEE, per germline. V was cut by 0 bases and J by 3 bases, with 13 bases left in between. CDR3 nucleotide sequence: TGTGCCAGCAGCGTAGGAGGTCCACCTAGCTACGAGCAGTACTTC. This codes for CASSVGGPPSYEQYF.

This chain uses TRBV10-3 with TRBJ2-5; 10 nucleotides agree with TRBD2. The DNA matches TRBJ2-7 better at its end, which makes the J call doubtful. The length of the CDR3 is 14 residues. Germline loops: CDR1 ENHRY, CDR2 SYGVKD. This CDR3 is CAITRTSGYYEQYF. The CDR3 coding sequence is TGTGCCATCACCAGGACTAGCGGATACTACGAGCAGTACTTC.

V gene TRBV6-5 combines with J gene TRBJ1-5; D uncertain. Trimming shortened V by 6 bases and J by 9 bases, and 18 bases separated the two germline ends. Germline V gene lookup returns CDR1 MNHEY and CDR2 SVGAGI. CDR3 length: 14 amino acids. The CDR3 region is CASSSYPPSGPQHF. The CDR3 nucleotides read TGTGCCAGCAGCAGTTACCCTCCGTCGGGGCCCCAGCATTTT.

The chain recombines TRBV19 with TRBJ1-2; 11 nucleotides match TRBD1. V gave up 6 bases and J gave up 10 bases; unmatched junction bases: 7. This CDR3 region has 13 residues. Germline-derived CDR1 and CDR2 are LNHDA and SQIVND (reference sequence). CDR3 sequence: CASRSGQGEVYTF. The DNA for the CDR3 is TGTGCCAGTAGGTCGGGACAGGGGGAGGTCTACACCTTC.

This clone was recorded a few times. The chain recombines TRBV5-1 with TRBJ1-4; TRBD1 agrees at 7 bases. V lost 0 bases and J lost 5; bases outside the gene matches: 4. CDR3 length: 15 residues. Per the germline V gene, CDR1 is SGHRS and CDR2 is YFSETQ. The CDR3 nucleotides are TGCGCCAGCAGCTTGGAGGGGACAGAGAATGAAAAACTGTTTTTT. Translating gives CASSLEGTENEKLFF. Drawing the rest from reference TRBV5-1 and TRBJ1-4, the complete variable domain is KAGVTQTPRYLIKTRGQQVTLSCSPISGHRSVSWYQQTPGQGLQFLFEYFSETQRNKGNFPGRFSGRQFSNSRSEMNVSTLELGDSALYLCASSLEGTENEKLFFGSGTQLSVL.

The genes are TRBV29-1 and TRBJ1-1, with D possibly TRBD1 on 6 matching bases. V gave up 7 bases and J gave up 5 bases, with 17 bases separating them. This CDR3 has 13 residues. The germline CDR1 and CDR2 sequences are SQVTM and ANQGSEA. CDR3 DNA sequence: TGCAGCGGCTTAGAACAGGGTGGGACTGAAGCTTTCTTT. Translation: CSGLEQGGTEAFF. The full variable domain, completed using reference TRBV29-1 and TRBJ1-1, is SAVISQKPSRDICQRGTSLTIQCQVDSQVTMMFWYRQQPGQSLTLIATANQGSEATYESGFVIDKFPISRPNLTFSTLTVSNMSPEDSSIYLCSGLEQGGTEAFFGQGTRLTVV.

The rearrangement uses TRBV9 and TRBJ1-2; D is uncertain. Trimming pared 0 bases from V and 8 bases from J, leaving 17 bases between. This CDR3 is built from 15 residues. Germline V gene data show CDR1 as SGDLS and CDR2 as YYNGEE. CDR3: CASSVGRERAGGYTF. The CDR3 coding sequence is TGTGCCAGCAGCGTAGGGAGGGAACGGGCTGGGGGCTACACCTTC.

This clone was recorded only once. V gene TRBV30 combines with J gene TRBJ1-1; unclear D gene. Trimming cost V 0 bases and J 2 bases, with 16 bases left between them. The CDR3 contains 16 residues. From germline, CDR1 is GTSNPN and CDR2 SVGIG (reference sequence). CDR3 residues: CAWSVRRGTGNTEAFF. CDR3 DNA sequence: TGTGCCTGGAGTGTAAGGAGAGGCACCGGAAACACTGAAGCTTTCTTT.